This paragraph covers one T cell receptor (beta chain) sequence. Its recognized antigen is unknown. There are no base qualities to consult, and no much larger clone falls within one base. Trimming removed 6 bases from V and 3 bases from J, leaving 12 bases between the germline ends. The CDR3 has 13 amino acids, counting the end cysteine and phenylalanine. The CDR3 DNA has 39 bases and is translated from base 1. The data derive from a study of blood T cells in healthy people across ages (dated by TCRdb to about 2015). Study-level background: In model experiments, template switching captured about one uniquely barcoded TCR beta cDNA molecule for every two T cells. Donors were grouped into four age groups: young (average 16 years), middle-aged (39), aged (roughly 62) and long-lived (around 82). Donors of different ages were randomly distributed across sequencing lanes to avoid experimental bias. Age-related changes in TCR beta repertoire diversity were measured in the study by deep sequencing normalized with unique cDNA molecular identifiers. For two donors (one aged 18 to 29 and one aged 80 or older), the study analyzed two additional independent replicas of 1 million unique cDNA reads from the same blood draw. Broader findings and caveats from the paper: Compared with the aged group, the long-lived group had more naive CD4+ T cells, fewer expanded clones and increased TCR diversity, suggesting age selection. Estimates of total diversity from one million sequenced T cells were regarded as lower bounds and underestimates. Observed TCR beta diversity per million T cells fell roughly linearly with age, and a significant reduction was already apparent by age about 36. Conclusive comparison of naive and antigen-experienced compartments was prevented by the profiling of bulk unsorted PBMCs. Observed TCR beta diversity correlated strongly with the percentage of naive T cells measured by flow cytometry. Because the CMV infection status of the donors was unknown, age-related changes in expanded clonotypes may potentially have been confounded.

Donors were around 37 systemically healthy Caucasian individuals from Russia aged roughly 6 to 90 years. Around 10 milliliters of peripheral blood were drawn from each donor into EDTA-treated Vacutainer tubes. Ficoll-Paque density-gradient centrifugation was used to isolate PBMCs, with at least 7 million obtained per sample. Total RNA was extracted from PBMCs with Trizol reagent, with at least 5 micrograms obtained per sample. The percentages of naive CD45RAhigh/CD27high T cells were determined by flow cytometry on a PBMC aliquot from every donor. Library generation was performed with 5' RACE. Sequencing took place on an Illumina HiSeq 2500. A second PCR of about 7 to 12 cycles was run with a J-beta primer mix and a sample-barcoded 5' primer. A unique molecular identifier was introduced onto each TCR beta cDNA molecule by a template-switch 5' adaptor carrying 12 random nucleotides. Each sample yielded at least 2.5 million CDR3-containing paired-end reads. First-strand cDNA was synthesized from all RNA with the Mint cDNA synthesis kit, primed by a TRBC-specific oligonucleotide. All cDNA was treated with uracil-DNA glycosylase and then went through a first 18-cycle PCR with the universal primers M1SS and BC2_uni_R. The original pipeline was this. For normalization, 1 million high-quality reads were randomly selected from each sample, with every read carrying a distinct molecular identifier. Reads sharing molecular identifiers were discarded rather than binned into consensus sequences. CDR3 identification, clonotype clustering and error correction used MiTCR with a Q25 quality threshold and the strictest error-elimination algorithm. A nonparametric unseen species model with Euler transformation was used to estimate a lower bound on total TCR beta diversity. TCRdb applied fastp at Q25 and MiXCR to the public reads, then kept only in-frame beta chains. Rows merge per CDR3 protein into single entries with the most common DNA and genes. TCRdb, rather than the study authors, made the V and J calls. Recorded for this sample are just over 800,000 distinct CDR3 sequences; 62% of them occurred a single time. The top ten clonotypes cover about a quarter of the sample.

The sample was blood. The chain joins TRBV12-3 or TRBV12-4 to TRBJ2-7; TRBD2 is a weak D gene call, 6 bases matching. The clonotype was recovered from a man aged 25 to 40 in good health. The DNA sequence follows: TGTGCCAGCAGCTGGGGACTGTACTACGAGCAGTACTTC. It encodes CASSWGLYYEQYF.